The clone carrying this TCR beta chain appeared a few times. As yet, its antigen is unknown. This specimen belongs to a study of T-cell reconstitution after alpha-beta-depleted transplantation in children. Study-wide results and caveats: Reportedly, only several hundred clones from non-depleted graft cells drove alpha-beta T-cell counts at about two months. Recipient T cells and thymic progenitors that survived were the source of the high TCRbeta diversity seen at day 60 in some patients. A year had passed since transplant, and T-cell counts and diversity by then came mostly from newly produced T cells.

Preparing the TCRbeta library involved the use of unique molecular identifiers. TCRdb used MiXCR to reprocess the PCR reads, holding one entry per CDR3 protein. The repertoire has around 700,000 distinct CDR3 sequences, approximately 14% of them found once; the top ten carry around 0.76%. This CDR3 region has 16 residues. Looked up from germline, CDR1 is SGHRS and CDR2 is YFSETQ. The V gene end was trimmed by 0 bases and the J gene end by 5 bases; junction bases not matched to a gene: 6. The material was PBMCs, obtained before TCRalphabeta/CD19-depleted stem cell transplant. This receptor was taken from a girl aged 2 to 9 with congenital amegakaryocytic thrombocytopenia, due to receive a stem cell transplant. The chain employs TRBV5-1 and TRBJ2-1; 9 bases map to TRBD2. The CDR3 DNA follows: TGCGCCAGCAGCTTGGAGTGGCTAGCGGGAAACAATGAGCAGTTCTTC. The encoded protein is CASSLEWLAGNNEQFF. Based on the CDR3 plus reference TRBV5-1 and TRBJ2-1, the full variable domain is KAGVTQTPRYLIKTRGQQVTLSCSPISGHRSVSWYQQTPGQGLQFLFEYFSETQRNKGNFPGRFSGRQFSNSRSEMNVSTLELGDSALYLCASSLEWLAGNNEQFFGPGTRLTVL.